These 30 T cell receptor beta chains were sequenced from one sample in a study of blood T cell repertoires in COVID-19. Assay used: immunoSEQ multiplex PCR; TCRdb lists only in-frame clones, some missing. Here the sample spans around 98,000 clones, about 85% being singletons. The sequenced material came from peripheral blood. Receptors originate from a man aged 65 to 85 with acute or convalescent COVID-19.

The rearrangement joins TRBV9 to TRBJ1-6, with TRBD1 as a possible D gene (6 bases). In germline, CDR1 is SGDLS, CDR2 YYNGEE. Trimming removed 4 bases at V and 11 bases at J, with 16 bases between. The CDR3 runs 14 residues. DNA of the CDR3: TGTGCCAGCAGCCCAGAACAGGGTCTGCCACCCCTCCACTTT. This encodes CASSPEQGLPPLHF.

The chain recombines TRBV30 with TRBJ2-2, with D hard to call. Germline lookup yields CDR1 GTSNPN and CDR2 SVGIG (reference sequence). The V and J ends lost 0 bases and 7 bases respectively, with 12 bases between them. The CDR3 extends over 14 amino acids. Written as DNA, the CDR3 is TGTGCCTGGAGTGTACTTAGCTCCGGCGGGGAGCTGTTTTTT. Its translation is CAWSVLSSGGELFF.

The chain combines TRBV28 with TRBJ1-5; D gene uncertain. V lost 3 bases to trimming and J lost 7 bases, with 7 bases between them. The CDR3 spans 12 residues. Germline-derived CDR1 and CDR2 are MDHEN and SYDVKM. This CDR3 is CASSLQVQPQHF. The CDR3 nucleotides are TGTGCCAGCAGTTTGCAGGTACAGCCCCAGCATTTT.

The chain links TRBV30 to TRBJ2-1; D not certain. This CDR3 spans 11 amino acids. Looked up from germline, CDR1 is GTSNPN and CDR2 is SVGIG (reference sequence). V shed 5 bases and J shed 2 bases, with 4 bases lying between them. DNA of the CDR3: TGTGCCTGGCGGGCCTACAATGAGCAGTTCTTC. This gives the protein CAWRAYNEQFF.

CDR3 bases: TGTGCCAGCAATCAAGGGGAGGCAGATTACGAGCAGTACGTC. Protein sequence: CASNQGEADYEQYV. V gene TRBV2 combines with J gene TRBJ2-7; D possibly corresponds to TRBD2 (6 bases). V shed 7 bases and J shed 4 bases, with 17 bases lying between them. The germline V gene encodes CDR1 SNHLY and CDR2 FYNNEI. The CDR3 extends over 14 amino acids.

The V call is TRBV5-1, the J call TRBJ1-6; 9 positions match TRBD1. Germline CDR1 reads SGHRS; CDR2 reads YFSETQ. V trimming: 0 bases; J trimming: 9 bases; junction bases outside the gene matches: 4. The CDR3 is made up of 15 amino acids. The CDR3 DNA is TGCGCCAGCAGCTTGGGGGGACAGGGCCGTTCACCCCTCCACTTT. Its protein product is CASSLGGQGRSPLHF.

This sequence joins TRBV5-1 and TRBJ2-5; D call uncertain. CDR3 length equals 13 residues. Trimming took off 8 bases at V and 5 bases at J, with 16 bases between the two ends. CDR1 SGHRS and CDR2 YFSETQ come from the germline V gene. For the CDR3, the DNA is TGCGCCAGTAGCCTCCAGGAATGGGAGACCCAGTACTTC. Its protein product is CASSLQEWETQYF.

The V and J genes are TRBV7-9 and TRBJ1-2, with TRBD1 as a possible D gene (5 bases). V was clipped by 6 bases and J by 7 bases, with 18 bases between them. This CDR3 is built from 14 residues. Per germline, CDR1 SEHNR and CDR2 FQNEAQ (reference sequence). CDR3 loop: CASSPRSGIGGYTF. The CDR3 DNA reads as TGTGCCAGCAGTCCCAGATCAGGGATTGGTGGCTACACCTTC. Looking up the rest from reference TRBV7-9 and TRBJ1-2 gives the full variable domain: DTGVSQNPRHKITKRGQNVTFRCDPISEHNRLYWYRQTLGQGPEFLTYFQNEAQLEKSRLLSDRFSAERPKGSFSTLEIQRTEQGDSAMYLCASSPRSGIGGYTFGSGTRLTVV.

The chain has TRBV10-3 and TRBJ2-3, with TRBD1 matching over 11 bases. V was clipped by 3 bases and J by 2 bases; unmatched bases: 7. There are 17 residues in the CDR3. Germline lookup yields CDR1 ENHRY and CDR2 SYGVKD. In DNA, the CDR3 is TGTGCCATCAGTGAAGGCGGGACAGGGGGTCACACAGATACGCAGTATTTT. It translates to CAISEGGTGGHTDTQYF.

This rearrangement joins TRBV6-5 to TRBJ2-3, with 10 bases matching TRBD2. This CDR3 contains 16 residues. Germline assignment: CDR1 MNHEY and CDR2 SVGAGI. V shed 4 bases and J 0 bases; nucleotides not matched to a gene: 4. CDR3 in amino acids: CASSFASGGSTDTQYF. The CDR3 coding sequence is TGTGCCAGCAGTTTCGCTAGCGGGGGTAGCACAGATACGCAGTATTTT.

This chain joins TRBV20-1 and TRBJ2-7, with 9 bases lining up with TRBD2. Germline-derived CDR1 and CDR2 are DFQATT and SNEGSKA (reference sequence). The CDR3 is 13 amino acids. Trimming removed 3 bases from V and 4 bases from J; junction bases left unmatched: 4. The CDR3 loop reads CSASPSGAYEQYF. The CDR3 DNA sequence: TGCAGTGCTAGTCCTAGCGGGGCATACGAGCAGTACTTC.

The rearrangement uses TRBV9 and TRBJ1-2; a weak D match, TRBD1 (6 bases). Germline V gene data show CDR1 as SGDLS and CDR2 as YYNGEE. V gave up 5 bases and J gave up 8 bases, with 16 bases separating them. The CDR3 is made up of 13 amino acids. The CDR3 here is CASREQGFGGYTF. CDR3 bases: TGTGCCAGCAGAGAACAGGGTTTTGGGGGCTACACCTTC.

The chain combines TRBV9 with TRBJ2-1; 9 bases fit TRBD2. With V trimmed by 0 bases and J by 6 bases, 7 bases remained unmatched. The CDR3 totals 16 residues. Germline loops: CDR1 SGDLS, CDR2 YYNGEE. For the CDR3, the DNA is TGTGCCAGCAGCGTAGGGGCTAGCGGGGCCTCCAATGAGCAGTTCTTC. This translates into CASSVGASGASNEQFF.

This clone appeared once. The gene calls are TRBV3-1 (or the pseudogene TRBV3-2) and TRBJ1-4, with D uncertain. In germline, CDR1 is LGHDT, CDR2 YNNKEL (reference sequence). The CDR3 totals 12 residues. V lost 4 bases and J lost 8, with 8 bases in between. CDR3 nucleotide sequence: TGTGCCAGCAGCCGACAAGACGAAAAACTGTTTTTT. As protein: CASSRQDEKLFF.

The gene calls are TRBV5-8 and TRBJ2-2, with a tentative D call TRBD1 (5 bases). Trimming pared 6 bases from V and 6 bases from J, leaving 18 bases between. Germline-derived CDR1 and CDR2 are SGHTS and YDEGEE. The CDR3 contains 15 residues. CDR3: CASKFGQGTAGELFF. In DNA, the CDR3 is TGTGCCAGCAAATTCGGGCAGGGAACGGCCGGGGAGCTGTTTTTT.

The rearrangement joins TRBV3-1 (or the pseudogene TRBV3-2) to TRBJ1-3, with TRBD1 matching 9 bases. V gave up 4 bases and J gave up 4 bases; unmatched junction bases: 5. The CDR3 covers 15 residues. CDR1 LGHDT and CDR2 YNNKEL come from the germline V gene (reference sequence). CDR3 sequence: CASSLGTGLGNTIYF. CDR3 nucleotide sequence: TGTGCCAGCAGCCTCGGGACAGGGCTCGGAAACACCATATATTTT.

The rearrangement joins TRBV7-3 to TRBJ2-3; no clear D. CDR1 SGHTA and CDR2 FQGTGA come from the germline V gene. V shed 5 bases and J shed 3 bases, with 6 bases lying between them. The CDR3 is 12 residues long. The CDR3 loop is CASSPGTDTQYF. The CDR3 region has the DNA TGTGCCAGCAGCCCGGGTACAGATACGCAGTATTTT.

The chain employs TRBV18 and TRBJ2-2; D is unresolved. The germline gives CDR1 KGHSH, CDR2 LQKENI. CDR3 size: 17 residues. Trimming took 2 bases from V and 0 from J, leaving 13 bases between them. The CDR3 sequence is CASSPSRPPANTGELFF. CDR3 nucleotide sequence: TGTGCCAGCTCACCAAGCAGGCCCCCCGCGAACACCGGGGAGCTGTTTTTT.

The CDR3 DNA reads TGTGCCAGCGCGACAGGGTGGGAGCCCCAGCATTTT. Translating it yields CASATGWEPQHF. This chain uses TRBV19 with TRBJ1-5, with 7 bases matching TRBD1. CDR1 is LNHDA, CDR2 SQIVND, per germline (reference sequence). Unmatched junction bases numbered 7, after V lost 9 bases and J lost 8 bases. The CDR3 runs to 12 residues.

The count of this clone is one. The rearrangement links TRBV11-2 to TRBJ1-6; TRBD1 matches at 9 bases. The V gene end was trimmed by 5 bases and the J gene end by 7 bases; junction bases not matched to a gene: 3. Per the germline V gene, CDR1 is SGHAT and CDR2 is FQNNGV. The CDR3 runs to 14 residues. The CDR3 reads CASSPGTGNSPLHF. The CDR3 DNA reads TGTGCCAGCAGCCCCGGGACAGGGAATTCACCCCTCCACTTT.

The chain employs TRBV19 and TRBJ1-6; perhaps TRBD1 as D (5 bases). CDR1 and CDR2 from the germline V gene are LNHDA and SQIVND (reference sequence). V lost 5 bases and J 4 bases, leaving 9 bases between the germline ends. The CDR3 has 14 amino acids. CDR3 nucleotide sequence: TGTGCCAGTAGTCTCGGACAATATAATTCACCCCTCCACTTT. Protein product: CASSLGQYNSPLHF.

The gene calls are TRBV30 and TRBJ1-1, with 8 bases that match TRBD1. Germline V gene lookup returns CDR1 GTSNPN and CDR2 SVGIG (reference sequence). Germline trimming cut 4 bases from V and 6 bases from J; bases unmatched to any gene: 7. The CDR3 has 13 amino acids. The CDR3 nucleotides read TGTGCCTGGAAGTGGACAGGGCGATCTGAAGCTTTCTTT. Protein: CAWKWTGRSEAFF.

This rearrangement joins TRBV21-1 to TRBJ2-7; the table names TRBD1, a call not compared with the DNA. TRBV21-1 is a pseudogene locus. The CDR3 has 15 residues. In nucleotides, the CDR3 is TGTGCCAGCAGCGTAGGGACAGGGGTAAACTACGAGCAGTACGTC. As protein: CASSVGTGVNYEQYV.

A word on this clone: Other DNA sequences from this sample encode an identical CDR3 as well. This chain connects TRBV6-5 to TRBJ1-1, with D unclear. The CDR3 consists of 14 residues. The germline gives CDR1 MNHEY, CDR2 SVGAGI. V was pared by 2 bases and J by 2 bases, with 9 bases between. DNA for the CDR3: TGTGCCAGCAGTTACCTCGGCGGTAACACTGAAGCTTTCTTT. Encoded protein: CASSYLGGNTEAFF.

There are a few counts of this clone. The genes are TRBV9 and TRBJ1-6; D perhaps matches TRBD1 (6 bases). Trimming cost V 1 base and J 8 bases, with 7 bases left between them. Germline CDR1 reads SGDLS; CDR2 reads YYNGEE. The CDR3 covers 13 residues. The CDR3 here is CASSVKGDSPLHF. The CDR3 nucleotides are TGTGCCAGCAGCGTAAAGGGGGATTCACCCCTCCACTTT. The complete variable domain, with remaining parts taken from reference TRBV9 and TRBJ1-6, reads DSGVTQTPKHLITATGQRVTLRCSPRSGDLSVYWYQQSLDQGLQFLIQYYNGEERAKGNILERFSAQQFPDLHSELNLSSLELGDSALYFCASSVKGDSPLHFGNGTRLTVT.

The chain links TRBV10-2 to TRBJ2-7; TRBD2 aligns across 8 bases. In germline, CDR1 is WSHSY, CDR2 SAAADI. J lost 1 base, V lost 6 bases, and 11 bases had no gene match. This CDR3 spans 16 amino acids. The CDR3 coding sequence is TGCGCCAGCAGCCCTTTCGGCGGGGGGAATTCCTACGAGCAGTACGTC. Translation gives CASSPFGGGNSYEQYV.

The V call is TRBV18, the J call TRBJ2-7; D is possibly TRBD1 (6 bases). The V gene's germline CDR1 is KGHSH and CDR2 LQKENI. Trimming left V 6 bases short and J 5 bases short, with 14 bases between. The CDR3 is 13 amino acids. The CDR3 is CASSPLGGHEQYF. The CDR3 DNA reads TGTGCCAGCTCCCCCCTTGGGGGCCACGAGCAGTACTTC.

This clone has just one count. The gene calls are TRBV5-4 and TRBJ1-2; 11 nucleotides agree with TRBD1. V dropped 0 bases and J dropped 2; count of bases not matched to a gene: 6. The CDR3 has 17 residues. Germline V gene data show CDR1 as SGHNT and CDR2 as YYREEE (reference sequence). CDR3 DNA sequence: TGTGCCAGCAGCTTGGTAGGACAGGGGGCCGGAAACTATGGCTACACCTTC. Its protein product is CASSLVGQGAGNYGYTF.

The chain couples TRBV18 to TRBJ2-2; 7 nucleotides line up with TRBD2. The CDR3 is made up of 17 amino acids. Trimming took 1 base from V and 0 from J; bases not matched to a gene: 5. The germline gives CDR1 KGHSH, CDR2 LQKENI. CDR3 amino acids: CASSPLGAGANTGELFF. The CDR3 bases are TGTGCCAGCTCACCACTCGGCGCGGGGGCGAACACCGGGGAGCTGTTTTTT.

The chain uses TRBV28 and TRBJ1-2, with no clear D. CDR3 length: 13 amino acids. The V gene lost 6 bases and the J gene lost 1 base, with 9 bases spanning the gap. CDR1 and CDR2 from the germline V gene are MDHEN and SYDVKM. CDR3 bases: TGTGCCAGCAGAATCCCGGGTAACTATGGCTACACCTTC. This sequence encodes CASRIPGNYGYTF.